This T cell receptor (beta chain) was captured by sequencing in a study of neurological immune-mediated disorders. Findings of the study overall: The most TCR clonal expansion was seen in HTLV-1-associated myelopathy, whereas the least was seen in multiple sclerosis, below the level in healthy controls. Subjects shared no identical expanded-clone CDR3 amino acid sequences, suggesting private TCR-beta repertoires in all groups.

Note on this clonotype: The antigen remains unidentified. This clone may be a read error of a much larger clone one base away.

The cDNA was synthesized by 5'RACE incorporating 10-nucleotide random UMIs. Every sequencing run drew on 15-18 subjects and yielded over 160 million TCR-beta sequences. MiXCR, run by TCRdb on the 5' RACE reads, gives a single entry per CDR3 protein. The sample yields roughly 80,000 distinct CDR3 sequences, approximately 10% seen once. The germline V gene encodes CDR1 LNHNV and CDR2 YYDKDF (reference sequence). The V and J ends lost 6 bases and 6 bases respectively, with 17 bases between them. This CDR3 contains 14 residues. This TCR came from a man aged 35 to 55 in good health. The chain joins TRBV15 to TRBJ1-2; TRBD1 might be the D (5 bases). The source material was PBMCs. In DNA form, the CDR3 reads TGTGCCACCAGTACCCGGGGAGGGGTAGATGGCTACACCTTC. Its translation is CATSTRGGVDGYTF.